This T cell receptor beta chain was found in a study of cytomegalovirus exposure and HLA in healthy donors. The study ran its PCR with 60 Vbeta and 13 Jbeta primers. Here immunoSEQ multiplex PCR was the method, and the copy in TCRdb shows in-frame clones only, minus some. The table records 100,000 to 150,000 clones, 70% to 90% of them present only once. Findings and caveats of the study: A later analysis found most CMV-associated TCR beta chains apparently HLA-restricted. In a later analysis, common viral pathogens appeared linked to several of the most significant clusters.

Trimming removed 5 bases at V and 4 bases at J, with 14 bases between. CDR3 length: 14 amino acids. Germline V gives CDR1 SGHTA, CDR2 FQGTGA. Comments on this clone: Its antigen is unknown.

The source of this sequence is a man younger than 35 in good health and CMV-seropositive. The V call is TRBV7-3, the J call TRBJ2-5; possibly TRBD2 for D (6 bases). The sequenced sample consisted of PBMCs. CDR3 DNA: TGTGCCAGCAGCCCGATGGGACTGGGAGAGACCCAGTACTTC. Protein sequence: CASSPMGLGETQYF. The full variable domain, its missing parts supplied by reference TRBV7-3 and TRBJ2-5, is GAGVSQTPSNKVTEKGKYVELRCDPISGHTALYWYRQSLGQGPEFLIYFQGTGAADDSGLPNDRFFAVRPEGSVSTLKIQRTERGDSAVYLCASSPMGLGETQYFGPGTRLLVL.